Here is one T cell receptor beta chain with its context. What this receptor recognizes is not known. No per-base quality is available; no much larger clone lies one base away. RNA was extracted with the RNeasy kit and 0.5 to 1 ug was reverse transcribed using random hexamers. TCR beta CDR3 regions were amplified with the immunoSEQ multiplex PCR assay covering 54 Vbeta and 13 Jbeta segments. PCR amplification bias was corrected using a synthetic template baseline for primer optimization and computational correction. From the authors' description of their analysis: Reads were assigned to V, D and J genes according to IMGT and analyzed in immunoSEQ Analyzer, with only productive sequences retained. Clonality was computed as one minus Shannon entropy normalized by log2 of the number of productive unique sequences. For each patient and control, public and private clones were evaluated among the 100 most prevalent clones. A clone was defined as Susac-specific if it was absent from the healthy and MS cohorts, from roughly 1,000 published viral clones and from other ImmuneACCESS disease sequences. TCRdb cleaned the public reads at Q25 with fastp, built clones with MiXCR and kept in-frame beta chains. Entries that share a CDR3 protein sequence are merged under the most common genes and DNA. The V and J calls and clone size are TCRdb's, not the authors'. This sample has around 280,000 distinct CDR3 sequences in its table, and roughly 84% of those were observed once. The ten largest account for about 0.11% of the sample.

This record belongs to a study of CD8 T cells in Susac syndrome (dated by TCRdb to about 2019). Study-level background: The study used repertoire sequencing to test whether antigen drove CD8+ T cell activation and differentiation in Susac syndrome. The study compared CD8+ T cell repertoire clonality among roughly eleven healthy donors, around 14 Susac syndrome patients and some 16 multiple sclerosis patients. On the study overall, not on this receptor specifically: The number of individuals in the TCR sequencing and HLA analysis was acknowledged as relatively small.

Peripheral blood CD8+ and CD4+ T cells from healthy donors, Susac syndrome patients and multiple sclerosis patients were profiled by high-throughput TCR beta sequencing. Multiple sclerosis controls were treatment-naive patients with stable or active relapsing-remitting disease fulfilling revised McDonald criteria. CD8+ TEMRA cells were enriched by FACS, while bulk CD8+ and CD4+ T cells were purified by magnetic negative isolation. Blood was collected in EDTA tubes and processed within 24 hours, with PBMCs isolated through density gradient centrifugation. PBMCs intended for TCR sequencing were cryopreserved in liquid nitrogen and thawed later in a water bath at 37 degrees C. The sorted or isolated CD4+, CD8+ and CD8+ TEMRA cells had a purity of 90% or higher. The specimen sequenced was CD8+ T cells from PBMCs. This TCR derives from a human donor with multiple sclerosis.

CDR3 loop: CASSLAWTSSNEQFF. In nucleotide form, the sequence is TGTGCCAGCAGTCTAGCCTGGACTAGTTCTAATGAGCAGTTCTTC. The chain couples TRBV11-1 to TRBJ2-1; 7 central bases correspond to TRBD2. Measured from the cysteine to the phenylalanine, the CDR3 is 15 residues long. The only DNA kept is the CDR3, 45 bases in frame from the first base. Clipping removes 6 bases from V and 7 bases from J, with 12 as the unmatched junction base count. Based on the germline V gene (reference sequence), the CDR1 and CDR2 sequences are SGHAT and FQDESV.